Below are 26 T cell receptor beta chains sequenced from a single sample in a study of shared clonotypes between healthy human individuals (dated by TCRdb to 2020 to 2021). CD8 naive samples were obtained by positive selection for CCR7 among CD45RO-negative cells, yielding a CD45RA+CCR7+ population from which TemRA cells were excluded. The library was produced with the immunoSEQ multiplex PCR assay. TCRdb took this table from immuneACCESS and kept in-frame rearrangements with V and J called. Such tables lack part of the clones; where checked against another copy, unresolved V genes explain under half of the gap, and the rest is unexplained. The sample includes about 870,000 clones, with 85% to 95% observed a single time. The ten largest make up less than 25% of the sample. The sample taken for sequencing was naive CD8+ T cells sorted from blood. The cell subset or site label, read with the paper, signifies: CD45RA+CCR7+. The origin of the receptors is a man aged 25 to 40 in good health.

This clone has only one observation. The chain couples TRBV6-5 to TRBJ2-7; possibly TRBD1 for D (6 bases). From germline, CDR1 is MNHEY and CDR2 SVGAGI. The V and J ends lost 7 bases and 2 bases respectively, with 18 bases between them. The CDR3 is made up of 15 amino acids. This chain's CDR3 is CASTMDSFGAYEQYF. CDR3 nucleotide sequence: TGTGCCAGCACCATGGACAGTTTCGGAGCCTACGAGCAGTACTTC.

This chain joins TRBV6-6 and TRBJ2-1; D remains ambiguous. V was cut by 7 bases and J by 9 bases, with 22 bases left in between. CDR1 MNHNY and CDR2 SVGAGI come from the germline V gene (reference sequence). This CDR3 is built from 15 residues. The CDR3, as DNA: TGTGCCAGCATCCAATCCCGGACCACCCCCAGTGAGCAGTTCTTC. Its translation is CASIQSRTTPSEQFF.

This chain joins TRBV6-5 and TRBJ1-1; D remains ambiguous. The CDR3 extends over 13 amino acids. The germline CDR1 and CDR2 sequences are MNHEY and SVGAGI. V dropped 1 base and J dropped 8 bases, with 11 bases sitting between them. The chain's CDR3 is CASSYLVAGEAFF. The CDR3 nucleotides are TGTGCCAGCAGTTACTTGGTAGCGGGAGAAGCTTTCTTT.

The chain carries TRBV5-5 and TRBJ2-1; D remains ambiguous. The V gene lost 4 bases and the J gene lost 10 bases, with 9 bases spanning the gap. This CDR3 comprises 11 residues. The germline gives CDR1 SGHKS, CDR2 YYEKEE (reference sequence). CDR3 sequence: CASSPTVEQFF. CDR3 DNA: TGTGCCAGCAGCCCGACCGTAGAGCAGTTCTTC.

The chain recombines TRBV5-6 with TRBJ2-3, with D unclear. The CDR3 is made up of 13 amino acids. V was clipped by 6 bases and J by 1 base, with 9 bases between them. Looked up from germline, CDR1 is SGHDT and CDR2 is YYEEEE. CDR3 sequence reads: CASKVRGTDTQYF. Here the CDR3 DNA reads TGTGCCAGCAAGGTCAGAGGCACAGATACGCAGTATTTT.

The chain joins TRBV4-3 to TRBJ2-3, with 10 bases fitting TRBD1. Germline V lookup: CDR1 LGHNA, CDR2 YSLEER. V shed 4 bases, J shed 1 base, and the junction held 8 bases outside the gene matches. The CDR3 length is 17 residues. The CDR3 region is CASSPRDRGFGTDTQYF. The CDR3 DNA reads as TGCGCCAGCAGCCCCCGGGACAGGGGATTCGGCACAGATACGCAGTATTTT.

The chain joins TRBV7-6 to TRBJ2-7; maybe TRBD2 (5 bases). V lost 2 bases and J 3 bases, leaving 8 bases between the germline ends. CDR1 SGHVS and CDR2 FNYEAQ come from the germline V gene. This CDR3 region has 13 residues. CDR3 region: CASSLRGGYEQYF. CDR3 nucleotides: TGTGCCAGCAGCTTACGTGGAGGCTACGAGCAGTACTTC. The full variable domain, rest sourced from reference TRBV7-6 and TRBJ2-7, is GAGVSQSPRYKVTKRGQDVALRCDPISGHVSLYWYRQALGQGPEFLTYFNYEAQQDKSGLPNDRFSAERPEGSISTLTIQRTEQRDSAMYRCASSLRGGYEQYFGPGTRLTVT.

J is TRBJ1-2 and V is TRBV5-4; D is uncertain. The CDR3 runs to 15 residues. The ends were cut back, 4 bases at V and 4 bases at J, with 17 bases in the middle. Germline values: CDR1 SGHNT, CDR2 YYREEE (reference sequence). This chain's CDR3 is CASSTLGEGSYGYTF. The CDR3 DNA sequence: TGTGCCAGCAGCACACTAGGAGAGGGAAGCTATGGCTACACCTTC.

The chain joins TRBV6-1 to TRBJ2-5; D possibly uses TRBD1 or TRBD2 (5 bases each). The V and J ends lost 0 bases and 9 bases respectively, with 26 bases between them. The CDR3 is 18 residues long. Per germline, CDR1 MNHNS and CDR2 SASEGT. The DNA of the CDR3 is TGTGCCAGCAGTGAAGCGGAGATTGGTGGGGGTCTAGTTTCGTCCCAGTACTTC. This translates into CASSEAEIGGGLVSSQYF.

The chain uses TRBV5-6 and TRBJ2-7; 8 bases map to TRBD2. Germline CDR1 is SGHDT and CDR2 is YYEEEE. This CDR3 comprises 14 residues. Germline trimming cut 4 bases from V and 5 bases from J; bases unmatched to any gene: 8. The CDR3 here is CASSTGLVPHEQYF. The CDR3 DNA is TGTGCCAGCAGCACGGGACTAGTCCCCCACGAGCAGTACTTC.

V gene TRBV7-6 combines with J gene TRBJ2-1, with a tentative D call TRBD1 (5 bases). V was shortened by 2 bases and J by 4 bases, with 6 bases between the two germline ends. CDR3 length: 13 residues. Germline values: CDR1 SGHVS, CDR2 FNYEAQ. CDR3 coding DNA: TGTGCCAGCAGCTTACAGGGTTACAATGAGCAGTTCTTC. Residues: CASSLQGYNEQFF.

The rearrangement joins TRBV7-9 to TRBJ1-1, with 9 bases that match TRBD1. Germline V gene data show CDR1 as SEHNR and CDR2 as FQNEAQ (reference sequence). The CDR3 is made up of 15 amino acids. V shed 4 bases and J 1 base; nucleotides not matched to a gene: 4. As DNA, the CDR3 is TGTGCCAGCAGCTCAAACAGGGGGCGGAACACTGAAGCTTTCTTT. Translation: CASSSNRGRNTEAFF.

V and J are TRBV9 and TRBJ2-3, with TRBD2 matching over 8 bases. CDR3 length: 17 residues. The germline V gene encodes CDR1 SGDLS and CDR2 YYNGEE. The J segment lost 2 bases and the V segment lost 1 base, leaving 9 bases of the junction unmatched. As DNA, the CDR3 is TGTGCCAGCAGCGTACTCGGCGCGGGAGGACTCACAGATACGCAGTATTTT. Translating it yields CASSVLGAGGLTDTQYF.

This sequence joins TRBV10-1 and TRBJ2-7; TRBD2 is a possible D gene (6 bases). CDR3 length equals 13 residues. Germline V gene data show CDR1 as WNHNN and CDR2 as SYGVQD (reference sequence). With 4 bases removed from V and 6 bases from J, the gap between germline ends came to 13 bases. The CDR3 DNA follows: TGCGCCAGCAGTGGAACACTAGCCGGCGAGCAGTACTTC. Translated, it gives CASSGTLAGEQYF.

The rearrangement joins TRBV29-1 to TRBJ2-1, with D hard to call. Per the germline V gene, CDR1 is SQVTM and CDR2 is ANQGSEA. V gave up 7 bases and J gave up 0 bases, with 16 bases separating them. The CDR3 sequence is 15 residues long. The CDR3 here is CSASRGVDSYNEQFF. CDR3 DNA sequence: TGCAGCGCCTCCCGTGGGGTCGACTCCTACAATGAGCAGTTCTTC.

This chain uses TRBV11-3 with TRBJ2-1; D gene unclear. With 0 bases removed from V and 7 bases from J, the gap between germline ends came to 7 bases. The CDR3 length is 13 residues. Germline V gene data show CDR1 as SGHNT and CDR2 as YENEEA. CDR3: CASSLDLGNEQFF. The DNA for the CDR3 is TGTGCCAGCAGCTTAGATCTAGGTAATGAGCAGTTCTTC.

This chain uses TRBV10-3 with TRBJ2-1; 7 nucleotides line up with TRBD2. The junction had 10 bases not matched to a gene; V was cut back by 4 bases and J by 1 base. The CDR3 has 17 residues. Germline values: CDR1 ENHRY, CDR2 SYGVKD. CDR3 protein: CAISGALAGDSYNEQFF. For the CDR3, the DNA is TGTGCCATCAGTGGGGCCTTGGCGGGAGATTCCTACAATGAGCAGTTCTTC.

Only a few counts were recorded for this clone. J is TRBJ1-1 and V is TRBV9; weak D call: TRBD1 (5 bases). The CDR3 contains 12 residues. V gave up 0 bases and J gave up 6 bases, with 6 bases separating them. Germline V gene sequence: CDR1 SGDLS, CDR2 YYNGEE. The CDR3 nucleotides are TGTGCCAGCAGCGTAGCGGGGGCTGAAGCTTTCTTT. This sequence encodes CASSVAGAEAFF.

Only one count was recorded for this clone. V gene TRBV9 combines with J gene TRBJ2-2; 11 nucleotides agree with TRBD1. The germline V gene encodes CDR1 SGDLS and CDR2 YYNGEE. CDR3 length: 19 amino acids. Trimming at V came to 0 bases and at J to 3 bases, leaving 10 bases not matched to a gene. Here the CDR3 reads CASSVVGTGGLVDTGELFF. The CDR3 bases are TGTGCCAGCAGCGTAGTGGGGACAGGGGGTTTAGTCGACACCGGGGAGCTGTTTTTT.

This chain joins TRBV13 and TRBJ2-7, with TRBD2 as a possible D gene (6 bases). CDR1 is PRHDT, CDR2 FYEKMQ, per germline (reference sequence). V was shortened by 2 bases and J by 5 bases, with 13 bases between the two germline ends. This CDR3 contains 14 residues. CDR3 nucleotides: TGTGCCAGCAGCTTATTCAGGGAGGATCACGAGCAGTACTTC. This translates into CASSLFREDHEQYF.

The chain links TRBV10-1 to TRBJ2-3; 7 bases align to TRBD1. V shed 5 bases, J shed 6 bases, and the junction held 5 bases outside the gene matches. CDR3 length: 13 residues. The germline V gene has CDR1 WNHNN and CDR2 SYGVQD (reference sequence). CDR3 residues: CASSKKTGDTQYF. Written as DNA, the CDR3 is TGCGCCAGCAGTAAGAAGACAGGGGATACGCAGTATTTT.

The chain joins TRBV28 to TRBJ2-2, with TRBD1 as a possible D gene (6 bases). The V gene lost 4 bases and the J gene lost 3 bases, with 15 bases spanning the gap. The germline V gene has CDR1 MDHEN and CDR2 SYDVKM. The CDR3 contains 16 residues. This chain's CDR3 is CASSSELRTDTGELFF. In DNA, the CDR3 is TGTGCCAGCAGTTCCGAGCTTCGGACAGACACCGGGGAGCTGTTTTTT. The variable domain in full, completed from reference TRBV28 and TRBJ2-2, reads DVKVTQSSRYLVKRTGEKVFLECVQDMDHENMFWYRQDPGLGLRLIYFSYDVKMKEKGDIPEGYSVSREKKERFSLILESASTNQTSMYLCASSSELRTDTGELFFGEGSRLTVL.

The rearrangement links TRBV7-9 to TRBJ2-7; D is unclear. V gave up 4 bases and J gave up 1 base, with 8 bases separating them. Looked up from germline, CDR1 is SEHNR and CDR2 is FQNEAQ (reference sequence). The CDR3 contains 13 residues. The CDR3 sequence: CASSSTLSYEQYF. The CDR3 coding sequence is TGTGCCAGCAGCTCGACACTTTCCTACGAGCAGTACTTC.

V gene TRBV28 combines with J gene TRBJ2-6; D is possibly TRBD1 (7 bases). This CDR3 spans 16 amino acids. V was trimmed by 6 bases and J by 8 bases, leaving 20 bases between them. Germline V gives CDR1 MDHEN, CDR2 SYDVKM. CDR3 in amino acids: CASRWRGRDRTNVLTF. The CDR3 nucleotides are TGTGCCAGCAGATGGAGGGGGCGCGATAGGACCAACGTCCTGACTTTC.

V and J are TRBV11-2 and TRBJ1-1, with no clear D. In germline, CDR1 is SGHAT, CDR2 FQNNGV. The CDR3 runs 12 residues. V lost 10 bases to trimming and J lost 4 bases, with 13 bases between them. In nucleotides, the CDR3 is TGTGCCATCAAACGGGCCCCCACTGAAGCTTTCTTT. Protein sequence: CAIKRAPTEAFF.

The chain couples TRBV7-2 to TRBJ2-3, with 10 bases aligning to TRBD1. Germline CDR1 reads SGHTA; CDR2 reads FQGNSA. With 5 bases clipped from V and 5 bases from J, the junction kept 7 bases outside the gene matches. This CDR3 region has 15 residues. The DNA for the CDR3 is TGTGCCAGCAGCAGACCGGGACAGGGGCGAGATACGCAGTATTTT. Amino acid sequence: CASSRPGQGRDTQYF.